The entry below describes one TCR beta chain. Its antigen remains unknown. The length of the CDR3 is 12 residues. Germline-derived CDR1 and CDR2 are SGHAT and FQDESV (reference sequence). Trimming took off 5 bases at V and 8 bases at J, with 12 bases between the two ends. The data originate from a study of siplizumab effects on memory and regulatory T cells. Sequencing was performed with immunoSEQ multiplex PCR; in TCRdb, only in-frame clones are kept and a portion is missing. The sample records about 100,000 clones, about 94% being singletons. Overall study results and limits: Proliferating siplizumab-culture Tregs lacked confirmation of suppressive function. Naive T cells seemed more diverse than memory cells and seemed major alloresponse contributors.

J is TRBJ1-2 and V is TRBV11-1, with D maybe TRBD1 (6 bases). Sequenced input: non-Treg CD4+ T cells sorted from blood. The sequence derives from a human donor in good health. The CDR3 protein is CASSPTGLGYTF. The CDR3 DNA follows: TGTGCCAGCAGCCCTACAGGGTTGGGCTACACCTTC. Full variable domain (missing parts from reference TRBV11-1 and TRBJ1-2): EAEVAQSPRYKITEKSQAVAFWCDPISGHATLYWYRQILGQGPELLVQFQDESVVDDSQLPKDRFSAERLKGVDSTLKIQPAELGDSAMYLCASSPTGLGYTFGSGTRLTVV.